This entry describes one TCR beta chain. This clone was picked up one time. It lacks a known antigen. No per-base quality is available; no much larger clone lies one base away. The sample belongs to a study of T cell changes during pregnancy in multiple sclerosis (dated 2019 in TCRdb). For the wider study: The study examined how the T cell repertoire changed over the course of pregnancy in women with multiple sclerosis.

The library was generated by the immunoSEQ multiplex PCR assay. In its TCRdb copy, this immuneACCESS table keeps in-frame sequences only and misses some clones. Where compared with another copy, unresolved V genes explain less than half of these, and the others have no known cause. The table for this sample lists about 58,000 clones; about 89% of them were counted only once. The ten largest make up 0.49% of the sample. CDR1 and CDR2, per the germline V gene, are MRHNA and SNTAGT. V drops 2 bases and J drops 5 bases, leaving 15 bases in between. CDR3 length: 15 amino acids, cysteine to phenylalanine. The DNA shown is the 45-base CDR3, in frame from base 1.

The source of this sequence is a female donor in good health, enrolled as a control in a pregnancy study. The sample in question was CD4+ T cells from peripheral blood mononuclear cells, obtained after pregnancy. The chain joins TRBV6-4 to TRBJ1-1, with TRBD1 tentatively as D gene (6 bases match). The nucleotide sequence reads as follows: TGTGCCAGCAGTGACCCCCACAAGGGGGTGACTGAAGCTTTCTTT. It translates to CASSDPHKGVTEAFF.